The 17 T cell receptor beta chains reported below all come from one sample, sequenced in a study of CD8 T cells in ankylosing spondylitis. TCRdb reprocessed the 5' RACE reads with MiXCR, giving one entry per CDR3 protein. The table lists 200,000 to 300,000 distinct CDR3 sequences, roughly 25% of them singletons. The sample taken for sequencing was blood, either unsorted or a sorted T cell fraction (not recorded which). Receptors originate from a male donor with ankylosing spondylitis or in good health (not recorded which).

Only a few counts were recorded for this clonotype. V and J are TRBV5-1 and TRBJ2-5, with TRBD2 identical over 14 bases. CDR3 length: 15 residues. J lost 4 bases, V lost 5 bases, and 4 bases had no gene match. CDR1 is SGHRS, CDR2 YFSETQ, per germline. CDR3 residues: CASRQGLAGGETQYF. CDR3 sequence (DNA): TGCGCCAGCAGACAAGGACTAGCGGGGGGAGAGACCCAGTACTTC.

The table lists this clonotype with many counts. The gene calls are TRBV28 and TRBJ2-7; 8 bases fit TRBD2. CDR1 MDHEN and CDR2 SYDVKM come from the germline V gene. The CDR3 totals 18 residues. V was clipped by 6 bases and J by 6 bases; unmatched bases: 22. Written as DNA, the CDR3 is TGTGCCAGCAGCCCCTCTCCGGGACTAGGGGCTCTGGACGGCGAGCAGTACTTC. This encodes CASSPSPGLGALDGEQYF.

The V call is TRBV10-3, the J call TRBJ2-1, with D tentatively TRBD2 (6 bases). This CDR3 has 15 amino acids. Germline V lookup: CDR1 ENHRY, CDR2 SYGVKD. Trimming removed 4 bases from V and 4 bases from J, with 14 bases in between. The CDR3 is CAISGLDLQYNEQFF. Written as DNA, the CDR3 is TGTGCCATCAGTGGACTAGACTTGCAGTACAATGAGCAGTTCTTC.

This clonotype was found a few times. The chain has TRBV29-1 and TRBJ2-1; 9 positions agree with TRBD2. Germline CDR1 reads SQVTM; CDR2 reads ANQGSEA. This CDR3 is built from 14 residues. V was clipped by 7 bases and J by 9 bases; unmatched bases: 13. CDR3 nucleotides: TGCAGCGCCAGCATATTAGCGGGGGAGACTGAGCAGTTCTTC. It specifies CSASILAGETEQFF.

This clonotype was seen only a few times. The genes are TRBV20-1 and TRBJ1-1, with D possibly TRBD1 on 5 matching bases. Trimming took 0 bases from V and 1 from J, leaving 15 bases between them. Germline lookup yields CDR1 DFQATT and CDR2 SNEGSKA (reference sequence). The CDR3 is 16 amino acids. The chain's CDR3 is CSARDPLGQGNTEAFF. Written as DNA, the CDR3 is TGCAGTGCTAGAGACCCATTAGGCCAGGGGAACACTGAAGCTTTCTTT.

V and J are TRBV20-1 and TRBJ2-1, with D tentatively TRBD2 (7 bases). Germline CDR1 DFQATT, CDR2 SNEGSKA (reference sequence). V lost 6 bases, J lost 4 bases, and 13 bases lay in between. This CDR3 is 13 amino acids long. The CDR3 loop is CSAGGGEYNEQFF. CDR3 nucleotides: TGCAGTGCAGGAGGGGGGGAGTACAATGAGCAGTTCTTC.

The table lists this clonotype with many counts. The chain couples TRBV20-1 to TRBJ2-7; D perhaps matches TRBD1 (5 bases). This CDR3 is built from 11 residues. Between the trimmed V and J ends, which lost 6 bases and 6 bases, there was a span of 12 bases. Germline-derived CDR1 and CDR2 are DFQATT and SNEGSKA (reference sequence). The CDR3 sequence is CSASDSAEQYF. CDR3 in DNA: TGCAGTGCCAGCGACAGCGCCGAGCAGTACTTC.

The gene calls are TRBV2 and TRBJ1-6; 7 positions agree with TRBD1. This CDR3 is 14 amino acids long. Trimming cost V 10 bases and J 8 bases; bases outside gene matches: 11. Per germline, CDR1 SNHLY and CDR2 FYNNEI. DNA of the CDR3: TGTGCCAAAGCTTACCCAGGGGGGGATTCACCCCTCCACTTT. Amino acid sequence: CAKAYPGGDSPLHF.

The chain has TRBV12-3 or TRBV12-4 and TRBJ1-5; D is perhaps TRBD1 (6 bases). V was shortened by 5 bases and J by 1 base, with 15 bases between the two germline ends. The CDR3 consists of 16 residues. CDR3 in DNA: TGTGCCAGCAGTCCCCTCAGGGGAGGGAGCAATCAGCCCCAGCATTTT. This sequence encodes CASSPLRGGSNQPQHF.

The chain carries TRBV29-1 and TRBJ2-3, with 8 bases aligning to TRBD2. V dropped 7 bases and J dropped 2; count of bases not matched to a gene: 5. The CDR3 has 13 residues. Germline loops: CDR1 SQVTM, CDR2 ANQGSEA. CDR3: CSAPGGTTDTQYF. The CDR3 bases are TGCAGCGCCCCGGGGGGGACCACAGATACGCAGTATTTT.

The V call is TRBV29-1, the J call TRBJ2-7; TRBD1 is a possible D gene (6 bases). CDR3 length: 12 amino acids. Germline CDR1 is SQVTM and CDR2 is ANQGSEA. V was pared by 4 bases and J by 3 bases, with 10 bases between. Here the CDR3 DNA reads TGCAGCGTTGTGGACAGAGGCTACGAGCAGTACTTC. This encodes CSVVDRGYEQYF.

The chain couples TRBV2 to TRBJ1-2, with a weak D call TRBD1 (6 bases). Germline CDR1 is SNHLY and CDR2 is FYNNEI. The CDR3 loop spans 14 amino acids. Trimming shortened V by 5 bases and J by 4 bases, and 14 bases separated the two germline ends. CDR3 loop: CASSPRGGTYGYTF. In nucleotides, the CDR3 is TGTGCCAGCAGTCCGAGGGGGGGAACCTATGGCTACACCTTC.

This clonotype was counted ten times or more. The genes are TRBV18 and TRBJ2-1; no clear D gene. The germline V and J ends were trimmed by 3 bases and 8 bases, with 14 bases remaining between them. The germline CDR1 and CDR2 sequences are KGHSH and LQKENI. This CDR3 has 14 residues. The CDR3 nucleotides are TGTGCCAGCTCACCTAGGATCCGAGAGGATGAGCAGTTCTTC. This translates into CASSPRIREDEQFF.

This clonotype was seen a few times. This chain links TRBV20-1 with TRBJ2-7, with D possibly called TRBD1 or TRBD2 (6 bases each). The CDR3 contains 16 residues. CDR1 and CDR2 (germline): DFQATT, SNEGSKA (reference sequence). V gave up 1 base and J gave up 5 bases, with 21 bases separating them. The CDR3: CSARVHGGRAKNEQYF. In nucleotides, the CDR3 is TGCAGTGCTAGAGTTCACGGGGGCAGGGCCAAAAACGAGCAGTACTTC.

The sample holds a few counts of this clonotype. The chain has TRBV24-1 and TRBJ2-1; D not resolved. This CDR3 has 14 residues. V was cut by 5 bases and J by 7 bases, with 14 bases left in between. The germline gives CDR1 KGHDR, CDR2 SFDVKD. CDR3 amino acids: CATSGHPPRNEQFF. For the CDR3, the DNA is TGTGCCACCAGTGGTCACCCCCCTCGGAATGAGCAGTTCTTC.

Comment on this clonotype: Relative to the germline gene, one junction end is altered; a read error may explain this. This chain links TRBV20-1 with TRBJ2-1, with D tentatively TRBD2 (6 bases). Germline assignment: CDR1 DFQATT and CDR2 SNEGSKA (reference sequence). This CDR3 spans 18 amino acids. DNA for the CDR3: TGCAGTGCCCGATCGCGGAAAATCGCGGGGAGCTCCTACAATAAGCAGTTCTTC. Translated, it gives CSARSRKIAGSSYNKQFF.

This clonotype was counted ten times or more. The J gene is TRBJ2-7, the V gene TRBV14; TRBD1 matches 10 bases. The V segment lost 4 bases and the J segment 2 bases; nucleotides outside the gene matches: 2. Germline CDR1 and CDR2: SGHDN and FVKESK. The CDR3 extends over 14 amino acids. The CDR3 DNA reads TGTGCCAGCAGCCCGACAGGGGGCCCCTACGAGCAGTACTTC. It codes for CASSPTGGPYEQYF.